These 24 T cell receptor beta chains were sequenced from one sample in a study of T-cell memory formation after mild COVID-19 (dated by TCRdb to about 2021). The protocol used for the library was 5' RACE. The instrument was an Illumina NovaSeq 6000. TCRdb trimmed public reads at Q25 via fastp, called clones via MiXCR and kept in-frame beta chains. Rows with a matching CDR3 protein are joined into one entry that keeps the most common DNA and genes. The sample has about 350,000 distinct CDR3 sequences on record, around 20% of them singletons. The ten largest clones add up to approximately 22% of the sample. The material sequenced was PBMCs or a T cell subset sorted from them (not recorded which). These receptors came from a man aged 18 to 30 who had mild COVID-19 (a few samples of this study predate the infection). The sample titles of this study are shuffled in the database, so cell type and time point are left out; the donor was told from shared clones.

This clonotype was recorded a few times. The chain couples TRBV11-2 to TRBJ1-4, with 8 bases identical to TRBD1. CDR1 and CDR2 from the germline V gene are SGHAT and FQNNGV. CDR3 size: 14 residues. Trimming removed 5 bases from V and 8 bases from J; junction bases left unmatched: 7. The CDR3 sequence is CASSHSRGQEKLFF. CDR3 nucleotides: TGTGCCAGCAGCCACTCCAGGGGGCAGGAAAAACTGTTTTTT.

V is TRBV7-2 and J is TRBJ2-5; D is unclear. The CDR3 runs 12 residues. V lost 10 bases and J lost 0, with 9 bases in between. Germline CDR1 and CDR2: SGHTA and FQGNSA. DNA for the CDR3: TGTGCCATTGGTAGTTACCAAGAGACCCAGTACTTC. Its protein product is CAIGSYQETQYF.

On this clonotype: At one end the junction does not follow the germline gene, possibly because of a read error. V is TRBV20-1 and J is TRBJ1-5; D is undetermined. Germline-derived CDR1 and CDR2 are DFQATT and SNEGSKA (reference sequence). The CDR3 covers 16 residues. The CDR3 nucleotides read TGCAGTGCTATCCCCTGGGAGGTGAATAGCAATCAGCCCCAGCAATTT. It translates to CSAIPWEVNSNQPQQF.

This clonotype was found many times. V gene TRBV15 combines with J gene TRBJ2-7, with D tentatively TRBD1 (5 bases). Deletions cut 0 bases from V and 3 bases from J, with 9 bases between. The CDR3 is 14 residues long. The V gene's germline CDR1 is LNHNV and CDR2 YYDKDF (reference sequence). The CDR3 nucleotides are TGTGCCACCAGCAGAGATAATCAGGGCTACGAGCAGTACGTC. Its translation: CATSRDNQGYEQYV.

This clonotype came up many times. The rearrangement uses TRBV12-3 or TRBV12-4 and TRBJ1-4; D ambiguous. The germline V and J ends were trimmed by 6 bases and 2 bases, with 10 bases remaining between them. The CDR3 covers 14 residues. CDR3 nucleotides: TGTGCCAGCAGCCCTGTATCTACTAATGAAAAACTGTTTTTT. Its protein product is CASSPVSTNEKLFF.

This clonotype was detected only a few times. The chain combines TRBV2 with TRBJ2-1; tentative D call: TRBD2 (6 bases). The CDR3 runs to 10 residues. Deletions cut 8 bases from V and 15 bases from J, with 14 bases between. Per the germline V gene, CDR1 is SNHLY and CDR2 is FYNNEI. The CDR3 reads CASLAVIAFF. The CDR3 nucleotides read TGTGCCAGCTTAGCGGTAATCGCGTTCTTC.

V gene TRBV4-1 combines with J gene TRBJ2-5, with 8 positions matching TRBD2. The length of the CDR3 is 14 residues. Germline assignment: CDR1 MGHRA and CDR2 YSYEKL. After removal of 2 bases from V and 7 bases from J, the junction contained 6 bases not matched to a gene. CDR3 amino acids: CASSQPRTSRTQYF. CDR3 DNA sequence: TGCGCCAGCAGCCAACCGAGGACTAGCCGGACCCAGTACTTC.

This clonotype was observed a handful of times. This chain joins TRBV12-3 or TRBV12-4 and TRBJ2-3; 7 nucleotides line up with TRBD1. Trimming cost V 3 bases and J 2 bases; bases outside gene matches: 5. The CDR3 runs to 15 residues. Here the CDR3 DNA reads TGTGCCAGCAGTTTCGTCAGGGGGAACACAGATACGCAGTATTTT. Amino acid sequence: CASSFVRGNTDTQYF.

This clonotype appeared a few times. V is TRBV12-3 or TRBV12-4 and J is TRBJ2-3, with 7 bases aligning to TRBD2. The J segment lost 1 base and the V segment lost 6 bases, leaving 7 bases of the junction unmatched. The CDR3 extends over 15 amino acids. In DNA, the CDR3 is TGTGCCAGCAGACGGGGGGTCGTGGGCACAGATACGCAGTATTTT. Translating it yields CASRRGVVGTDTQYF.

This clonotype was observed a handful of times. This chain uses TRBV18 with TRBJ1-1, with unresolved D. The CDR3 runs to 17 residues. Trimming took 3 bases from V and 1 from J, leaving 18 bases between them. The germline V gene has CDR1 KGHSH and CDR2 LQKENI. CDR3 DNA sequence: TGTGCCAGCTCACCGCCCCGGTTCGGGGATACGAACACTGAAGCTTTCTTT. As protein: CASSPPRFGDTNTEAFF.

The chain couples TRBV5-1 to TRBJ2-3, with 7 nucleotides matching TRBD1. This CDR3 has 15 residues. Unmatched junction bases numbered 9, after V lost 7 bases and J lost 1 base. CDR1 SGHRS and CDR2 YFSETQ come from the germline V gene. This CDR3 is CASGRQGTRTDTQYF. The CDR3 coding sequence is TGCGCCAGCGGTCGACAGGGAACCCGCACAGATACGCAGTATTTT.

This clonotype was detected a few times. The chain combines TRBV3-2 with TRBJ1-5. TRBV3-2 is a known pseudogene. This CDR3 has 15 residues. CDR3 sequence (DNA): TGTGCCAGCAGCCGAAGGGGCCCTACCAATCAGCCCCAGCATTTT. Translating it yields CASSRRGPTNQPQHF.

This chain links TRBV9 with TRBJ1-6; D ambiguous. V was trimmed by 0 bases and J by 10 bases, leaving 14 bases between them. The CDR3 covers 15 residues. The germline V gene has CDR1 SGDLS and CDR2 YYNGEE. The CDR3 is CASSVDTYEPSPLHF. The CDR3 DNA is TGTGCCAGCAGCGTAGACACATACGAACCCTCACCCCTCCACTTT.

This sequence joins TRBV9 and TRBJ2-5; D gene ambiguous. The CDR3 extends over 13 amino acids. Trimming removed 1 base from V and 5 bases from J, with 9 bases in between. Germline V lookup: CDR1 SGDLS, CDR2 YYNGEE. Here the CDR3 reads CASSVRPGETQYF. CDR3 nucleotides: TGTGCCAGCAGCGTACGCCCCGGGGAGACCCAGTACTTC. The whole variable domain, remainder taken from reference TRBV9 and TRBJ2-5, is DSGVTQTPKHLITATGQRVTLRCSPRSGDLSVYWYQQSLDQGLQFLIQYYNGEERAKGNILERFSAQQFPDLHSELNLSSLELGDSALYFCASSVRPGETQYFGPGTRLLVL.

The chain couples TRBV4-2 to TRBJ1-2, with D possibly TRBD1 on 5 matching bases. Per the germline V gene, CDR1 is LGHNA and CDR2 is YNFKEQ. The CDR3 is made up of 12 amino acids. V shed 3 bases and J shed 8 bases, with 10 bases lying between them. The CDR3 sequence: CASSHSGSGYTF. The CDR3 coding sequence is TGTGCCAGCAGCCACTCAGGGAGCGGCTACACCTTC.

In its sample, this clonotype was seen a few times. V gene TRBV7-2 combines with J gene TRBJ2-1; 9 nucleotides agree with TRBD1. The CDR3 has 11 amino acids. Germline CDR1 SGHTA, CDR2 FQGNSA. The junction had 1 base not matched to a gene; V was cut back by 8 bases and J by 8 bases. The CDR3 region is CASGTGYEQFF. Written as DNA, the CDR3 is TGTGCCAGCGGGACAGGGTATGAGCAGTTCTTC.

This clonotype was recorded a few times. V gene TRBV6-7 combines with J gene TRBJ1-5; D is ambiguous. TRBV6-7 falls under the ORF class, with uncertain function. The CDR3 extends over 14 amino acids. Deletions cut 8 bases from V and 0 bases from J, with 11 bases between. The CDR3 DNA reads as TGTGCCAGCCGGTTCGGCTATAGCAATCAGCCCCAGCATTTT. It is translated as CASRFGYSNQPQHF.

This clonotype was counted only a few times. The chain carries TRBV20-1 and TRBJ2-7; 9 bases match TRBD1. J gave up 2 bases and V 1 base, and 6 bases lay outside the gene matches. This CDR3 has 15 amino acids. Germline V lookup: CDR1 DFQATT, CDR2 SNEGSKA (reference sequence). The CDR3: CSARGDRVKTYEQYF. The CDR3 DNA sequence: TGCAGTGCTAGAGGGGACAGGGTGAAGACCTACGAGCAGTACTTC.

The J gene is TRBJ1-2, the V gene TRBV5-1; no clear D gene. This CDR3 spans 17 amino acids. Looked up from germline, CDR1 is SGHRS and CDR2 is YFSETQ. Trimming removed 0 bases from V and 4 bases from J, with 19 bases in between. The CDR3 is CASSLASTAAGSYGYTF. CDR3 nucleotide sequence: TGCGCCAGCAGCTTGGCCTCGACGGCGGCAGGATCCTATGGCTACACCTTC.

This chain joins TRBV20-1 and TRBJ2-2; D unresolved. V was shortened by 0 bases and J by 5 bases, with 13 bases between the two germline ends. Germline CDR1 is DFQATT and CDR2 is SNEGSKA (reference sequence). CDR3 length: 15 residues. The CDR3 region has the DNA TGCAGTGCTAGAGATCTGAGTATACAGACCGGGGAGCTGTTTTTT. Its protein product is CSARDLSIQTGELFF.

The chain uses TRBV7-2 and TRBJ2-2; D might be TRBD2 (5 bases). This CDR3 has 16 residues. Trimming took off 1 base at V and 0 bases at J, with 9 bases between the two ends. The germline V gene encodes CDR1 SGHTA and CDR2 FQGNSA. This CDR3 reads CASSLEMRANTGELFF. DNA of the CDR3: TGTGCCAGCAGCTTAGAAATGCGGGCGAACACCGGGGAGCTGTTTTTT. The full variable domain, rest sourced from reference TRBV7-2 and TRBJ2-2, is GAGVSQSPSNKVTEKGKDVELRCDPISGHTALYWYRQSLGQGLEFLIYFQGNSAPDKSGLPSDRFSAERTGGSVSTLTIQRTQQEDSAVYLCASSLEMRANTGELFFGEGSRLTVL.

A few counts support this clonotype. The chain carries TRBV5-5 and TRBJ2-2; the match to TRBD1 covers 10 bases. Germline V CDR1 and CDR2: SGHKS, YYEKEE (reference sequence). The CDR3 covers 15 residues. V was pared by 5 bases and J by 5 bases, with 6 bases of the junction left unmatched. CDR3 nucleotide sequence: TGTGCCAGCAGACTCGGGACAGGGGAGACCGGGGAGCTGTTTTTT. As protein: CASRLGTGETGELFF.

At least ten counts were recorded for this clonotype. The chain carries TRBV4-1 and TRBJ1-2; no firm D call. Germline assignment: CDR1 MGHRA and CDR2 YSYEKL. The CDR3 totals 11 residues. The V end was cut by 1 base, the J end by 6 bases, with 3 bases between. The CDR3 spells CASSQGDGYTF. The CDR3 region has the DNA TGCGCCAGCAGCCAAGGGGATGGCTACACCTTC.

The V and J genes are TRBV29-1 and TRBJ2-2, with D perhaps matching TRBD1 (5 bases). Per germline, CDR1 SQVTM and CDR2 ANQGSEA. The CDR3 covers 13 residues. The germline V and J ends were trimmed by 3 bases and 4 bases, with 9 bases remaining between them. DNA for the CDR3: TGCAGCGTTGAGGGGCGGAGCACCGGGGAGCTGTTTTTT. Translated: CSVEGRSTGELFF.